The subject of this entry is one T cell receptor (beta chain). Antigen unknown. The CDR3 extends over 15 amino acids. V dropped 7 bases and J dropped 9 bases, with 22 bases sitting between them. Germline V gene lookup returns CDR1 MDHEN and CDR2 SYDVKM. Libraries were prepared by immunoSEQ multiplex PCR; TCRdb keeps only in-frame clonotypes and omits some of them. The table records 130,000 or so clones, 85% to 95% of them present only once. The sample is drawn from a study of OX40 agonist ivuxolimab in advanced cancers. Study results and caveats: Average numbers of expanded clones were greater in CD8+ T cells than in CD4+.

The material sequenced was CD4+ or CD8+ T cells sorted from blood, taken in a trial of the OX40 agonist ivuxolimab. The chain uses TRBV28 and TRBJ2-1; D is perhaps TRBD2 (6 bases). This TCR came from an adult with an advanced solid tumor such as melanoma, head and neck, liver or kidney cancer. This CDR3 is CASTPRRALGSEQFF. Written as DNA, the CDR3 is TGTGCCAGCACCCCCAGGAGGGCCTTGGGAAGTGAGCAGTTCTTC. Complete variable domain (other parts from reference TRBV28 and TRBJ2-1): DVKVTQSSRYLVKRTGEKVFLECVQDMDHENMFWYRQDPGLGLRLIYFSYDVKMKEKGDIPEGYSVSREKKERFSLILESASTNQTSMYLCASTPRRALGSEQFFGPGTRLTVL.